This T cell receptor beta chain was sequenced for a study of T cell responses to AZD1222 COVID-19 vaccine. Regarding the study as a whole: AZD1222 recipients seropositive at baseline numbered only six or seven. Spike-specific TCR repertoires showed rising breadth and depth after two AZD1222 doses. Among spike-specific TCRs, nearly half reportedly target unmutated variant regions. CD4 TCRs linked to vaccination spanned spike, dominating at 160-218 and 743-854.

As for this clone: Its target is unknown.

This CDR3 spans 15 amino acids. With 6 bases clipped from V and 3 bases from J, the junction kept 5 bases outside the gene matches. Germline V gene sequence: CDR1 MNHEY, CDR2 SVGEGT. TCRdb keeps only in-frame clones here, not all; method: immunoSEQ multiplex PCR. The data show 150,000 or so clones, about 91% seen once. The specimen was peripheral blood, collected 28 days after the second AZD1222 dose. This TCR was recovered from an adult who received the AZD1222 COVID-19 vaccine. V is TRBV6-2 or TRBV6-3 and J is TRBJ2-3; 11 nucleotides line up with TRBD2. The CDR3 DNA sequence: TGTGCCAGCAGCCGACTAGCGGGAAGGACAGATACGCAGTATTTT. Protein product: CASSRLAGRTDTQYF.